This TCR beta chain was identified in a study of cytomegalovirus exposure and HLA in healthy donors. Study-wide results and caveats: According to reports, the classifier identified cytomegalovirus status with high specificity and sensitivity. Rarity held for most TCR sequences, but there were some public TCRs that occurred in many donors. Testing in vitro showed a few CMV-associated chains specific for CMV antigens.

V was pared by 0 bases and J by 1 base, with 13 bases between. Looked up from germline, CDR1 is SGHNT and CDR2 is YYREEE (reference sequence). The CDR3 has 16 residues. TCRdb's table, derived via immunoSEQ multiplex PCR, lists solely in-frame clones and lacks some. The sample shows approximately 140,000 clones, about 87% of them seen only once. Remarks on this clone: Its antigen is not identified.

The specimen was PBMCs. V usage is TRBV5-4 and J usage is TRBJ1-1; D may be TRBD1 (5 bases). The sequence came from a man aged 18 to 30 in good health and CMV-seropositive. Here the CDR3 reads CASSLATGLRNTEAFF. Written as DNA, the CDR3 is TGTGCCAGCAGCTTGGCCACGGGACTTAGGAACACTGAAGCTTTCTTT.